The rows below give T cell receptor beta chains drawn from one sample of a study of T cells in Graves' hyperthyroidism and ophthalmopathy. Each CDR3 protein is one row after TCRdb ran MiXCR on the multiplex PCR reads. The sample contains some 350,000 distinct CDR3 sequences, more than 15% of which appear only once. Sequenced sample: blood. The origin of the receptors is a young woman with Graves' hyperthyroidism that later progressed to Graves' ophthalmopathy. Both conserved end residues are trimmed from each CDR3. Each record gives: J gene, V gene, CDR3 protein.

>TRBJ2-3|TRBV2
ASSEMRSSERELADTQY
>TRBJ2-7|TRBV27
ASSKGLAGSLSYEQY
>TRBJ2-7|TRBV6-5
ASSYGTVGSSYEQY
>TRBJ1-1|TRBV28
ASSLLRGTGGLPNTEAF
>TRBJ2-7|TRBV6-2/TRBV6-3
ASSYSSDGAYEQY
>TRBJ2-7|TRBV2
ASSGQGFYEQY
>TRBJ2-1|TRBV9
ASSVGGGRAYEQF
>TRBJ2-6|TRBV7-2
ASSLYSRGGANVLT
>TRBJ1-5|TRBV12-3/TRBV12-4
ASSLMEDQPQH
>TRBJ1-1|TRBV20-1
SANGGPEAF
>TRBJ1-2|TRBV7-6
ASSSQGGTNYGYT
>TRBJ2-6|TRBV12-3/TRBV12-4
ASSFGPSGANVLT
>TRBJ2-7|TRBV24-1
ATSDFLGPEQY
>TRBJ2-1|TRBV4-3
ASSPRVASPGLRGNEQF
>TRBJ2-3|TRBV20-1
SASGLATTHDTQY
>TRBJ1-1|TRBV28
ASSLKLQVEDTEAF
>TRBJ2-1|TRBV27
ASTLTSSSYNEQF
>TRBJ2-6|TRBV5-1
ASSQGPYSGANVLT